The rows below give T cell receptor beta chains drawn from one sample of a study of OX40 agonist ivuxolimab in advanced cancers. TCRdb keeps only in-frame clones here, not all; method: immunoSEQ multiplex PCR. The sample records about 82,000 clones, around nine tenths being singletons. This specimen was CD4+ or CD8+ T cells sorted from blood, taken in a trial of the OX40 agonist ivuxolimab. Every receptor here comes from an adult with an advanced solid tumor such as melanoma, head and neck, liver or kidney cancer. The CDR3 runs from the conserved cysteine through the conserved F or W. The order of the fields is D gene, clone size, V gene, J gene, CDR3 DNA, CDR3 protein. The D gene is left open where the match is weak. A clone size is listed for some rows: how often the clone was seen (once, few, many), or a class if it is expanded.

D: .
size: .
V: TRBV5-4
J: TRBJ1-5
DNA: TGTGCCAGCAGCCCCGGGCGGGGACAGCCCCAGCATTTT
CDR3: CASSPGRGQPQHF

D: .
size: .
V: TRBV11-1
J: TRBJ2-1
DNA: TGTGCCAGCAGCTCGTGGGTCCGATCGGGGACCTACAATGAGCAGTTCTTC
CDR3: CASSSWVRSGTYNEQFF

D: TRBD1
size: .
V: TRBV27
J: TRBJ2-7
DNA: TGTGCCAGCAGTTTATCACAGGGGTACGAGCAGTACTTC
CDR3: CASSLSQGYEQYF

D: .
size: .
V: TRBV29-1
J: TRBJ1-2
DNA: TGCAGCGTTTGGACAGATACCTATAGCTACACCTTC
CDR3: CSVWTDTYSYTF

D: .
size: .
V: TRBV10-3
J: TRBJ2-3
DNA: TGTGCCATCAGTGAGTCGAGGGATGACACAGATACGCAGTATTTT
CDR3: CAISESRDDTDTQYF

D: TRBD2
size: .
V: TRBV28
J: TRBJ2-5
DNA: TGTGCCAGCAGTCTAGCGGGAGCCGGGGAGACCCAGTACTTC
CDR3: CASSLAGAGETQYF

D: TRBD2
size: .
V: TRBV18
J: TRBJ2-7
DNA: TGTGCCAGCTCACCACCTTACGGGAGGGCCGGGTACGAGCAGTACTTC
CDR3: CASSPPYGRAGYEQYF

D: .
size: .
V: TRBV19
J: TRBJ2-1
DNA: TGTGCCAGTTCGGGACCCCGGGACGAGATTAGGGATGAGCAGTTCTTC
CDR3: CASSGPRDEIRDEQFF

D: .
size: .
V: TRBV18
J: TRBJ2-1
DNA: TGTGCCAGCTCACCACAGGGGGGTGAGCAGTTCTTC
CDR3: CASSPQGGEQFF

D: .
size: .
V: TRBV30
J: TRBJ2-7
DNA: TGTGCCTGGAGTGCCCCTAGGAGGTCCCCCGGCGAGCAGTACTTC
CDR3: CAWSAPRRSPGEQYF

D: TRBD1
size: once
V: TRBV6-1
J: TRBJ2-2
DNA: TGTGCCAGCGGTTGGCAGGGGGACACCGGGGAGCTGTTTTTT
CDR3: CASGWQGDTGELFF

D: .
size: once
V: TRBV5-1
J: TRBJ1-2
DNA: TGCGCCAGCAGCCTCCCCGATATAGAGGGCTATGGCTACACCTTC
CDR3: CASSLPDIEGYGYTF

D: .
size: .
V: TRBV5-1
J: TRBJ2-1
DNA: TGCGCCAGCGAAAGTTCCGGAGGTTGGGCCAATGAGCAGTTCTTC
CDR3: CASESSGGWANEQFF

D: .
size: .
V: TRBV27
J: TRBJ2-7
DNA: TGTGCCAGCAGTATCCAGGGCCCTTCCTACGAGCAGTACTTC
CDR3: CASSIQGPSYEQYF

D: TRBD1
size: once
V: TRBV7-3
J: TRBJ2-1
DNA: TGTGCCAGCAGCCCAACGCCGGGACAGGGGTTCGACAATGAGCAGTTCTTC
CDR3: CASSPTPGQGFDNEQFF

D: .
size: once
V: TRBV6-6
J: TRBJ2-7
DNA: TGTGCCAGCAGTTCCTCCGACGGATACGAGCAGTACTTC
CDR3: CASSSSDGYEQYF

D: TRBD2
size: .
V: TRBV19
J: TRBJ2-1
DNA: TGTGCCAGTAGTAGACCTCCGGGACTAGCGAGCTACAATGAGCAGTTCTTC
CDR3: CASSRPPGLASYNEQFF

D: TRBD1
size: once
V: TRBV11-3
J: TRBJ2-7
DNA: TGTGCCAGCAGCTTAGGGGCAGGGGGCTACGAGCAGTACTTC
CDR3: CASSLGAGGYEQYF

D: .
size: .
V: TRBV11-2
J: TRBJ2-7
DNA: TGTGCCAGCAGCTTATATGGAGGGCCCTCCTACGAGCAGTACTTC
CDR3: CASSLYGGPSYEQYF

D: .
size: .
V: TRBV7-3
J: TRBJ2-1
DNA: TGTGCCAGCAGCTTAATGCCCATTAGCGCGGCCTACAATGAGCAGTTCTTC
CDR3: CASSLMPISAAYNEQFF

D: .
size: .
V: TRBV11-2
J: TRBJ2-7
DNA: TGTGCCAGCAGCTTAGGAGCAGGGAGTGAGCAGTACTTC
CDR3: CASSLGAGSEQYF

D: TRBD1
size: .
V: TRBV15
J: TRBJ1-5
DNA: TGTGCCACCAGCAGAGGCAGGACAGGAGGCAGGCCCCAGCATTTT
CDR3: CATSRGRTGGRPQHF

D: TRBD1
size: many
V: TRBV29-1
J: TRBJ2-7
DNA: TGCAGCGTCAAAAGGACAGGGCCGGAACAGTACTTC
CDR3: CSVKRTGPEQYF